This is a list of T cell receptor beta chains from one sample in a study of blood T cell repertoires in COVID-19. The table came from immunoSEQ multiplex PCR; TCRdb's copy has only in-frame clones and leaves some out. The repertoire holds approximately 260,000 clones, with 86% as singletons. Sequencing input: peripheral blood. These receptor sequences come from a man aged 18 to 35 with active or convalescent COVID-19. Both conserved end residues are part of each CDR3. Each record gives: D gene, CDR3 length, J gene, V gene, clone size, CDR3 DNA, CDR3 protein. D genes are given only for firm matches. Part of the rows lack a size; the others show once, few, many or a class for expanded clones.

d_call: NA; cdr3_length: 12; j_call: TRBJ2-1; v_call: TRBV7-9; clone_size: NA; cdr3_nt: TGTGCCAGCAGCTTAGCGCCCGGTGAGCAGTTCTTC; cdr3_aa: CASSLAPGEQFF
d_call: TRBD2; cdr3_length: 15; j_call: TRBJ2-7; v_call: TRBV7-2; clone_size: NA; cdr3_nt: TGTGCCAGCAGCTTAAGGGCTAGCGGTCCCTACGAGCAGTACTTC; cdr3_aa: CASSLRASGPYEQYF
d_call: NA; cdr3_length: 13; j_call: TRBJ1-1; v_call: TRBV5-6; clone_size: NA; cdr3_nt: TGTGCCAGCAGTTTACGGGGGGGCACTGAAGCTTTCTTT; cdr3_aa: CASSLRGGTEAFF
d_call: TRBD1; cdr3_length: 15; j_call: TRBJ2-7; v_call: TRBV18; clone_size: NA; cdr3_nt: TGTGCCAGCTCACAGTTCCGGGACAGGTCCTACGAGCAGTACTTC; cdr3_aa: CASSQFRDRSYEQYF
d_call: NA; cdr3_length: 15; j_call: TRBJ1-6; v_call: TRBV6-5; clone_size: NA; cdr3_nt: TGTGCCAGCAGTTACTCCAGCTTGGGCAATTCACCCCTCCACTTT; cdr3_aa: CASSYSSLGNSPLHF
d_call: TRBD2; cdr3_length: 15; j_call: TRBJ2-1; v_call: TRBV7-3; clone_size: NA; cdr3_nt: TGTGCCAGCAGCGGGCGGGGGGGCCGTGCTGATGAGCAGTTCTTC; cdr3_aa: CASSGRGGRADEQFF
d_call: TRBD2; cdr3_length: 18; j_call: TRBJ2-3; v_call: TRBV5-8; clone_size: NA; cdr3_nt: TGTGCCAGCAGCTTGAGACAGAAACTAGCGGGGATCACAGATACGCAGTATTTT; cdr3_aa: CASSLRQKLAGITDTQYF
d_call: TRBD2; cdr3_length: 19; j_call: TRBJ2-1; v_call: TRBV27; clone_size: NA; cdr3_nt: TGTGCCAGCGTAAAAACGCCTCCGGGACTAGCGGGAGTGGGCAATGAGCAGTTCTTC; cdr3_aa: CASVKTPPGLAGVGNEQFF
d_call: NA; cdr3_length: 13; j_call: TRBJ2-2; v_call: TRBV19; clone_size: once; cdr3_nt: TGTGCCAGTGAGGACCTGACTAGCGGGGAGCTGTTTTTT; cdr3_aa: CASEDLTSGELFF
d_call: TRBD2; cdr3_length: 15; j_call: TRBJ2-1; v_call: TRBV24-1; clone_size: few; cdr3_nt: TGTGCCACGGGAGAGCGGGGGAGCTCCTACAATGAGCAGTTCTTC; cdr3_aa: CATGERGSSYNEQFF
d_call: TRBD2; cdr3_length: 15; j_call: TRBJ2-7; v_call: TRBV5-4; clone_size: NA; cdr3_nt: TGTGCCGCCCAGGACAAAGCGGGGTCCCTGGGGGAGCAGTACTTC; cdr3_aa: CAAQDKAGSLGEQYF
d_call: NA; cdr3_length: 14; j_call: TRBJ1-2; v_call: TRBV3-1/TRBV3-2; clone_size: NA; cdr3_nt: TGTGCCAGCAGCCAAGGCCAGGGAAACTATGGCTACACCTTC; cdr3_aa: CASSQGQGNYGYTF
d_call: NA; cdr3_length: 12; j_call: TRBJ2-3; v_call: TRBV29-1; clone_size: NA; cdr3_nt: TGCAGCGTTGCTCTCAGATCTGATACGCAGTATTTT; cdr3_aa: CSVALRSDTQYF
d_call: NA; cdr3_length: 16; j_call: TRBJ2-4; v_call: TRBV4-3; clone_size: NA; cdr3_nt: TGCGCCAGCAGCCTGGCCCCAGGTCTAGCCAAAAACATTCAGTACTTC; cdr3_aa: CASSLAPGLAKNIQYF
d_call: TRBD1; cdr3_length: 14; j_call: TRBJ2-7; v_call: TRBV2; clone_size: NA; cdr3_nt: TGTGCCAGCAGTAACCTGGGACAGGGTTACGAGCAGTACTTC; cdr3_aa: CASSNLGQGYEQYF
d_call: NA; cdr3_length: 12; j_call: TRBJ2-2; v_call: TRBV11-2; clone_size: NA; cdr3_nt: TGTGCCAGCAGCTTAGTAACCGGGGAGCTGTTTTTT; cdr3_aa: CASSLVTGELFF
d_call: NA; cdr3_length: 10; j_call: TRBJ1-2; v_call: TRBV19; clone_size: NA; cdr3_nt: TGTGCCTCCCTAGGGGTCAACTACACCTTC; cdr3_aa: CASLGVNYTF
d_call: NA; cdr3_length: 15; j_call: TRBJ1-1; v_call: TRBV4-1; clone_size: few; cdr3_nt: TGCGCCAGCAGCCATCAGGACGGACTCAACACTGAAGCTTTCTTT; cdr3_aa: CASSHQDGLNTEAFF
d_call: TRBD2; cdr3_length: 15; j_call: TRBJ2-7; v_call: TRBV7-3; clone_size: NA; cdr3_nt: TGTGCCAGCAGCTTAAGGGCTAGCGGGAGAAACGAGCAGTACTTC; cdr3_aa: CASSLRASGRNEQYF